This T cell receptor beta chain is from a study of OX40 agonist ivuxolimab in advanced cancers. Study in general: Mean age around 60 years, range roughly 23 to 79; roughly 82% male. Study outcomes and limitations: The study observed clonal expansion of CD4+ and CD8+ blood T cells by week 6 at 0.1 to 3.0 mg/kg. In the expanded peripheral T cells, antigen specificity was never determined.

Germline-derived CDR1 and CDR2 are SGHVS and FNYEAQ. V lost 1 base and J 6 bases, leaving 13 bases between the germline ends. The CDR3 runs to 15 residues. Some clones are missing from TCRdb's copy, which holds only in-frame ones; the method was immunoSEQ multiplex PCR. The sample shows nearly 25,000 clones, 60% to 80% of them seen only once. To note about this clone: The target antigen is unknown.

Specimen: CD4+ or CD8+ T cells sorted from blood, collected in a trial of the OX40 agonist ivuxolimab. This TCR was recovered from an adult with an advanced solid tumor such as melanoma, head and neck, liver or kidney cancer. The chain links TRBV7-6 to TRBJ1-5; TRBD1 might be the D (5 bases). DNA for the CDR3: TGTGCCAGCAGCTTAGAGGTAGGGGTGGGTCAGCCCCAGCATTTT. Protein: CASSLEVGVGQPQHF.